Listed below are T cell receptor beta chains from one sample, sequenced in a study of T cell clones after liver transplantation. Sequencing used immunoSEQ multiplex PCR; TCRdb keeps in-frame clones, though not all of them. The sample records about 7,900 clones, 80% being singletons. Sequencing was performed on CD8+ T cells from blood, taken before liver transplant. These receptors all come from a human donor who received a liver transplant. Each CDR3 is given with its conserved first and last residue. Fields, in order: J gene, D gene, V gene, clone size, CDR3 protein, CDR3 DNA. A D gene is named only where the DNA matches it firmly. Expanded clones get a size class; other rows say once, few or many, or leave the size out.

J: TRBJ2-1
D: TRBD1
V: TRBV27
size: -
CDR3: CASVTGQGYPHDEQFF
DNA: TGTGCCAGCGTGACCGGACAGGGTTACCCCCACGATGAGCAGTTCTTC

J: TRBJ2-1
D: -
V: TRBV25-1
size: -
CDR3: CASSESVYNEQFF
DNA: TGTGCCAGCAGTGAATCCGTCTACAATGAGCAGTTCTTC

J: TRBJ2-2
D: -
V: TRBV28
size: -
CDR3: CASSSPGAANTGELFF
DNA: TGTGCCAGCAGTTCCCCTGGGGCAGCGAACACCGGGGAGCTGTTTTTT

J: TRBJ2-7
D: -
V: TRBV9
size: -
CDR3: CASSVAGTSYEQYF
DNA: TGTGCCAGCAGCGTAGCCGGGACATCCTACGAGCAGTACTTC

J: TRBJ2-7
D: TRBD1
V: TRBV6-1
size: -
CDR3: CASTLDRVVEQYF
DNA: TGTGCCAGCACACTGGACAGGGTTGTAGAGCAGTACTTC

J: TRBJ2-2
D: TRBD1
V: TRBV9
size: -
CDR3: CASSVAGTGVNTGELFF
DNA: TGTGCCAGCAGCGTGGCCGGGACAGGGGTGAACACCGGGGAGCTGTTTTTT

J: TRBJ2-7
D: TRBD1
V: TRBV6-5
size: -
CDR3: CASSYDREGFEQYF
DNA: TGTGCCAGCAGTTATGACAGGGAAGGGTTCGAGCAGTACTTC

J: TRBJ2-5
D: -
V: TRBV5-4
size: -
CDR3: CASSRLGGAPETQYF
DNA: TGTGCCAGCAGCCGCTTGGGGGGGGCCCCAGAGACCCAGTACTTC

J: TRBJ2-3
D: -
V: TRBV2
size: -
CDR3: CASTGGYTDTQYF
DNA: TGTGCCAGCACCGGGGGATACACAGATACGCAGTATTTT

J: TRBJ2-3
D: -
V: TRBV21-1
size: -
CDR3: CASSKARRLWCGGVTDTQYF
DNA: TGTGCCAGCAGCAAAGCGCGCAGGTTATGGTGTGGGGGGGTCACAGATACGCAGTATTTT

J: TRBJ2-7
D: TRBD1
V: TRBV28
size: few
CDR3: CASSLTLGTGGIEQYF
DNA: TGTGCCAGCAGTCTGACCCTCGGGACAGGGGGGATCGAGCAGTACTTC

J: TRBJ2-7
D: TRBD1
V: TRBV19
size: -
CDR3: CASSLSGQYEQYF
DNA: TGTGCCAGTAGTCTTTCGGGACAGTACGAGCAGTACTTC

J: TRBJ1-5
D: TRBD1
V: TRBV4-1
size: -
CDR3: CASSQETGTGGTQHF
DNA: TGCGCCAGCAGCCAAGAAACCGGGACAGGTGGGACCCAGCATTTT

J: TRBJ1-4
D: -
V: TRBV14
size: -
CDR3: CASSQTGSFNEKLFF
DNA: TGTGCCAGCAGCCAAACAGGGTCGTTTAATGAAAAACTGTTTTTT

J: TRBJ1-4
D: TRBD1
V: TRBV19
size: -
CDR3: CATAGGAGEKLFF
DNA: TGTGCCACCGCAGGGGGCGCAGGGGAAAAACTGTTTTTT

J: TRBJ2-5
D: -
V: TRBV20-1
size: -
CDR3: CSASGGTQYF
DNA: TGCAGTGCTAGTGGCGGGACCCAGTACTTC